The 21 T cell receptor beta chains listed next were all sequenced from one sample in a study of human T cells and chemical hapten exposure. The time point is: patch test 1, 2 weeks after DPC sensitization. Treatment denoted: therapeutic diphenylcyclopropenone sensitization with weekly scalp DPC. Via MiXCR, TCRdb re-called the RACE reads, giving one row per CDR3 protein. The sample lists over 85,000 distinct CDR3 sequences; roughly 12% were seen once. This specimen was whole blood, taken in connection with sensitization to the hapten diphenylcyclopropenone (DPC). These receptors all come from a woman aged 40-49 years with alopecia areata. Some clones in this sample may be carry-over from other donors' samples.

The sample holds a few counts of this clonotype. The rearrangement joins TRBV5-4 to TRBJ2-5; 10 nucleotides align to TRBD2. CDR1 is SGHNT, CDR2 YYREEE, per germline (reference sequence). V shed 0 bases, J shed 7 bases, and the junction held 9 bases outside the gene matches. The CDR3 covers 16 residues. CDR3 nucleotides: TGTGCCAGCAGCTTGGCGGTGGGCCTAGCGGGGGCGACCCAGTACTTC. It codes for CASSLAVGLAGATQYF.

This clonotype was detected only a few times. The chain links TRBV5-1 to TRBJ2-7; 7 bases are shared with TRBD1. J was trimmed by 5 bases and V by 2 bases; bases with no gene match: 1. CDR1 and CDR2 from the germline V gene are SGHRS and YFSETQ. The CDR3 has 12 amino acids. The CDR3 coding sequence is TGCGCCAGCAGCTTACAGGGGAACGAGCAGTACTTC. It encodes CASSLQGNEQYF.

This clonotype was seen at least ten times. The V gene is TRBV6-1, the J gene TRBJ2-4, with D unclear. Between the trimmed V and J ends, which lost 2 bases and 3 bases, there was a span of 11 bases. Germline assignment: CDR1 MNHNS and CDR2 SASEGT. CDR3 length: 15 residues. For the CDR3, the DNA is TGTGCCAGCAGTGAATTCGAGAGATTCAAAAACATTCAGTACTTC. Translated, it gives CASSEFERFKNIQYF.

V and J are TRBV27 and TRBJ2-1; possibly TRBD2 for D (6 bases). V was trimmed by 0 bases and J by 0 bases, leaving 18 bases between them. CDR1 is MNHEY and CDR2 is SMNVEV in the germline V gene (reference sequence). The CDR3 consists of 19 residues. The CDR3 sequence is CASSLSGGPSYSSYNEQFF. The CDR3 bases are TGTGCCAGCAGTTTATCCGGGGGTCCCAGCTACAGCTCCTACAATGAGCAGTTCTTC.

This clonotype was picked up a small number of times. This rearrangement joins TRBV4-3 to TRBJ2-1; TRBD2 agrees at 8 bases. V trimming: 4 bases; J trimming: 7 bases; junction bases outside the gene matches: 9. The CDR3 is 15 residues long. The V gene's germline CDR1 is LGHNA and CDR2 YSLEER. CDR3 sequence: CASSRGDSGINEQFF. Written as DNA, the CDR3 is TGCGCCAGCAGCCGGGGAGATAGCGGGATAAATGAGCAGTTCTTC.

This clonotype was seen more than once but under ten times. This sequence joins TRBV27 and TRBJ2-3; unclear D gene. V was trimmed by 2 bases and J by 0 bases, leaving 6 bases between them. The CDR3 runs 14 residues. From germline, CDR1 is MNHEY and CDR2 SMNVEV (reference sequence). The CDR3 DNA reads as TGTGCCAGCAGTTTACAGGAGAGCACAGATACGCAGTATTTT. Translated, it gives CASSLQESTDTQYF.

This clonotype was seen repeatedly, ten times or more. V gene TRBV29-1 combines with J gene TRBJ1-5, with D uncertain. Germline loops: CDR1 SQVTM, CDR2 ANQGSEA. The ends were cut back, 4 bases at V and 5 bases at J, with 9 bases in the middle. This CDR3 comprises 12 residues. This chain's CDR3 is CSVGGMDQPQHF. CDR3 in DNA: TGCAGCGTTGGGGGAATGGATCAGCCCCAGCATTTT. Combining the CDR3 with reference TRBV29-1 and TRBJ1-5 gives the whole variable domain SAVISQKPSRDICQRGTSLTIQCQVDSQVTMMFWYRQQPGQSLTLIATANQGSEATYESGFVIDKFPISRPNLTFSTLTVSNMSPEDSSIYLCSVGGMDQPQHFGDGTRLSIL.

The chain has TRBV20-1 and TRBJ2-1, with TRBD2 identical over 16 bases. The junction had 13 bases not matched to a gene; V was cut back by 0 bases and J by 8 bases. Germline V lookup: CDR1 DFQATT, CDR2 SNEGSKA (reference sequence). There are 19 residues in the CDR3. The DNA of the CDR3 is TGCAGTGCTAGAGATCTGGGACTAGCGGGAGGGCCCTCTTTAGATGAGCAGTTCTTC. It encodes CSARDLGLAGGPSLDEQFF.

V gene TRBV29-1 combines with J gene TRBJ2-1, with no clear D. Germline CDR1 and CDR2: SQVTM and ANQGSEA. The V gene lost 7 bases and the J gene lost 5 bases, with 9 bases spanning the gap. This CDR3 is built from 11 residues. CDR3 sequence reads: CSAFSNNEQFF. The CDR3 DNA sequence: TGCAGCGCCTTCAGCAACAATGAGCAGTTCTTC.

This clonotype has ten or more counts. In DNA form, the CDR3 reads TGTGCCAGCAGCTTAGACCGGCGGTACGAGCAGTACTTC. Its translation: CASSLDRRYEQYF. This sequence joins TRBV7-2 and TRBJ2-7; no clear D gene. Germline lookup yields CDR1 SGHTA and CDR2 FQGNSA. Trimming took off 1 base at V and 4 bases at J, with 8 bases between the two ends. The CDR3 consists of 13 residues.

The chain links TRBV5-6 to TRBJ2-3, with TRBD2 matching over 12 bases. The germline gives CDR1 SGHDT, CDR2 YYEEEE. CDR3 size: 16 residues. V lost 4 bases to trimming and J lost 1 base; unmatched junction nucleotides: 4. CDR3 coding DNA: TGTGCCAGCAGCCCCAGACTAGCGGGAGGCACAGATACGCAGTATTTT. Its protein product is CASSPRLAGGTDTQYF.

In this sample, this clonotype turned up many times. This chain links TRBV18 with TRBJ1-5; possibly TRBD1 for D (5 bases). The V end was cut by 0 bases, the J end by 4 bases, with 10 bases between. CDR1 and CDR2 (germline): KGHSH, LQKENI. The CDR3 is made up of 15 amino acids. The CDR3 DNA reads as TGTGCCAGCTCACCACCGGGGACGGCTAATCAGCCCCAGCATTTT. The encoded protein is CASSPPGTANQPQHF.

This clonotype was detected ten times or more. This chain uses TRBV20-1 with TRBJ1-1; D is perhaps TRBD1 (5 bases). The germline CDR1 and CDR2 sequences are DFQATT and SNEGSKA (reference sequence). This CDR3 contains 15 residues. V lost 1 base, J lost 0 bases, and 12 bases lay in between. This chain's CDR3 is CSARARGVLNTEAFF. CDR3 nucleotides: TGCAGTGCTAGAGCGAGGGGCGTCTTGAACACTGAAGCTTTCTTT.

This clonotype has more than one count but fewer than ten. The gene calls are TRBV5-1 and TRBJ2-7; a possible D gene is TRBD1 (6 bases). Germline V gene lookup returns CDR1 SGHRS and CDR2 YFSETQ. V was clipped by 1 base and J by 1 base, with 12 bases between them. The CDR3 is 15 amino acids. The CDR3 reads CASSLSAGTSYEQYF. CDR3 DNA sequence: TGCGCCAGCAGCTTGAGTGCCGGGACATCCTACGAGCAGTACTTC.

This chain uses TRBV20-1 with TRBJ1-6; D call uncertain. Looked up from germline, CDR1 is DFQATT and CDR2 is SNEGSKA (reference sequence). The V gene lost 1 base and the J gene lost 8 bases, with 6 bases spanning the gap. This CDR3 is 12 amino acids long. The CDR3 loop reads CSARGSDSPLHF. For the CDR3, the DNA is TGCAGTGCTAGAGGGTCAGATTCACCCCTCCACTTT.

Concerning this clonotype: This may be a read error: a much more frequent sequence differs by one nucleotide. The rearrangement uses TRBV6-2 or TRBV6-3 and TRBJ2-1, with TRBD1 identical over 7 bases. CDR3 size: 15 residues. CDR1 and CDR2 (germline): MNHEY, SVGEGT. The CDR3 region has the DNA TGTGCCAGCAGTCAGACCGGGACAGCCAACAATGGGCAGTTCTTC. It yields the protein CASSQTGTANNGQFF.

This clonotype has a count of ten or more. The chain couples TRBV6-2 or TRBV6-3 to TRBJ2-1, with D perhaps assigned TRBD1 or TRBD2 (5 bases each). There are 14 residues in the CDR3. CDR1 is MNHEY, CDR2 SVGEGT, per germline. V was clipped by 5 bases and J by 6 bases, with 14 bases between them. The CDR3 nucleotides read TGTGCCAGCAGTGTGCCGGGACGGGGCAATGAGCAGTTCTTC. It translates to CASSVPGRGNEQFF.

The chain uses TRBV6-2 or TRBV6-3 and TRBJ1-5; D is uncertain. Per the germline V gene, CDR1 is MNHEY and CDR2 is SVGEGT. This CDR3 has 14 residues. Trimming stripped 5 bases from V and 4 bases from J, with 12 bases between. The CDR3: CASSRANTNQPQHF. The DNA for the CDR3 is TGTGCCAGCAGTAGAGCAAATACTAATCAGCCCCAGCATTTT.

The chain recombines TRBV6-1 with TRBJ2-3; possibly TRBD2 for D (6 bases). Deletions cut 3 bases from V and 3 bases from J, with 13 bases between. CDR1 and CDR2 (germline): MNHNS, SASEGT. This CDR3 has 15 residues. The CDR3 loop reads CASSESKGTTDTQYF. The CDR3 nucleotides read TGTGCCAGCAGTGAGTCCAAGGGGACTACAGATACGCAGTATTTT.

The chain employs TRBV11-2 and TRBJ2-1, with D possibly TRBD1 on 5 matching bases. V was shortened by 8 bases and J by 0 bases, with 14 bases between the two germline ends. Germline CDR1 SGHAT, CDR2 FQNNGV. The CDR3 extends over 15 amino acids. CDR3 region: CASRTQGGSYNEQFF. CDR3 in DNA: TGTGCCAGCCGCACCCAGGGTGGCTCCTACAATGAGCAGTTCTTC.

This clonotype showed up just a few times. V gene TRBV2 combines with J gene TRBJ2-2; D is undetermined. Trimming took 3 bases from V and 4 from J, leaving 12 bases between them. The germline gives CDR1 SNHLY, CDR2 FYNNEI. CDR3 length: 15 residues. The CDR3 coding sequence is TGTGCCAGCAGTGATGTGTCGGATACCACCGGGGAGCTGTTTTTT. It translates to CASSDVSDTTGELFF.